This T cell receptor beta chain was obtained from a study of cytomegalovirus exposure and HLA in healthy donors. Findings and caveats of the study: A later analysis showed HLA-associated TCR beta chains outstripping equally common others in clonal expansion.

With 5 bases clipped from V and 7 bases from J, the junction kept 15 bases outside the gene matches. CDR3 length: 16 amino acids. In germline, CDR1 is MNHNY, CDR2 SVGAGI (reference sequence). To note about this clone: What it binds is unknown.

The PCR made use of 60 Vbeta and 13 Jbeta primers. The assay was immunoSEQ multiplex PCR, and TCRdb's table has in-frame clones only and misses some. The repertoire consists of roughly 120,000 clones, with 81% occurring once and the leading ten covering 0.85% to 1.4%. V and J are TRBV6-6 and TRBJ1-1; 8 nucleotides agree with TRBD1. The source material was PBMCs. This clonotype was obtained from a young woman in good health and CMV-seronegative. The CDR3 DNA reads TGTGCCAGCAGTACGACATACCCGGGACAGGACTTTGAAGCTTTCTTT. Encoded protein: CASSTTYPGQDFEAFF.